This T cell receptor beta chain originates from a study of T cells in localized non-small cell lung cancer. Study-wide points: Tumor trailed uninvolved adjacent lung in T cell clonality, which peaked there. Appearing in adjacent lung were a median roughly 60 of the top 100 tumor clones. Longer overall survival accompanied higher blood T cell density.

Clones were sequenced by immunoSEQ multiplex PCR, and TCRdb holds only the in-frame ones, with some missing. The table lists roughly 76,000 clones, over 70% of them singletons. Germline CDR1 is MNHNS and CDR2 is SASEGT. The CDR3 totals 14 residues. V was cut by 3 bases and J by 6 bases, with 11 bases left in between. In the case of this clone: What it binds is not known.

The clonotype comes from a man between 35 and 75 years old with stage II squamous cell lung carcinoma. The chain is built from TRBV6-1 and TRBJ2-2, with D perhaps TRBD1 (5 bases). Sequences were derived from PBMCs, sampled before any cancer treatment. Here the CDR3 reads CASSDQGRAGELFF. DNA of the CDR3: TGTGCCAGCAGTGATCAGGGTAGGGCCGGGGAGCTGTTTTTT.